Only a few counts were recorded for the clone carrying this T cell receptor (beta chain). Researchers amplified the TCR beta CDR3 regions from RNA transcripts. HTBI primers were the set used in a first-round RT-PCR of the TCR CDR3. MiXCR, applied by TCRdb to the multiplex PCR reads, yields one record per CDR3 protein. The sample holds 600,000 to 800,000 distinct CDR3 sequences, roughly a third seen once. These data originate in a study of T cells in Graves' hyperthyroidism and ophthalmopathy. In germline, CDR1 is MGHRA, CDR2 YSYEKL. This CDR3 has 17 amino acids. The ends were cut back, 4 bases at V and 5 bases at J, with 23 bases in the middle.

This clonotype was obtained from a woman aged 40-49 years with Graves' hyperthyroidism. This sequence joins TRBV4-1 and TRBJ2-5; D possibly corresponds to TRBD1 (7 bases). The specimen was blood. The CDR3 nucleotides are TGCGCCAGCAGCCCCCAGGGCAGGGGGGACGCTGATGAGACCCAGTACTTC. This encodes CASSPQGRGDADETQYF.